Listed here are 10 T cell receptor beta chains from one sample, sequenced in a study of T cell changes during pregnancy in multiple sclerosis. Using immunoSEQ multiplex PCR, the repertoire was profiled, and TCRdb retains in-frame clones only, with some absent. Altogether 45,000 or so clones are present, around 89% being singletons, with the ten largest covering roughly 1.2%. Sample: CD4+ T cells from peripheral blood mononuclear cells, taken after pregnancy. These TCRs come from a female donor with multiple sclerosis, enrolled in a pregnancy study.

The chain carries TRBV11-3 and TRBJ2-2; a weak D match, TRBD2 (5 bases). The CDR3 runs 16 residues. CDR1 SGHNT and CDR2 YENEEA come from the germline V gene. V was trimmed by 1 base and J by 3 bases, leaving 12 bases between them. The CDR3, as DNA: TGTGCCAGCAGCTTAGGAGGTGGGAGCTACACCGGGGAGCTGTTTTTT. It translates to CASSLGGGSYTGELFF.

The rearrangement links TRBV18 to TRBJ2-5; D may be TRBD2 (5 bases). V gave up 6 bases and J gave up 2 bases, with 10 bases separating them. The CDR3 contains 13 residues. In germline, CDR1 is KGHSH, CDR2 LQKENI. This chain's CDR3 is CASSRALQETQYF. The CDR3 DNA reads as TGTGCCAGCTCGCGGGCACTACAAGAGACCCAGTACTTC.

The chain is built from TRBV28 and TRBJ1-5, with TRBD1 matching over 9 bases. V trimming: 4 bases; J trimming: 7 bases; junction bases outside the gene matches: 8. In germline, CDR1 is MDHEN, CDR2 SYDVKM. The CDR3 covers 15 residues. The chain's CDR3 is CASSSPGQGDQPQHF. For the CDR3, the DNA is TGTGCCAGCAGTTCACCGGGACAGGGAGACCAGCCCCAGCATTTT.

This rearrangement joins TRBV19 to TRBJ1-5, with 12 bases that match TRBD1. The CDR3 has 14 amino acids. CDR1 is LNHDA and CDR2 is SQIVND in the germline V gene (reference sequence). The V and J ends lost 7 bases and 6 bases, in that order; junction bases with no gene match: 4. The CDR3 nucleotides read TGTGCCAGTACCGGGACAGGGGGCCGTCAGCCCCAGCATTTT. It specifies CASTGTGGRQPQHF.

The V call is TRBV7-9, the J call TRBJ2-3; TRBD2 matches at 9 bases. Trimming at V came to 1 base and at J to 4 bases, leaving 0 bases not matched to a gene. From germline, CDR1 is SEHNR and CDR2 FQNEAQ (reference sequence). CDR3 size: 14 residues. Written as DNA, the CDR3 is TGTGCCAGCAGCTTAGAGCGGGAGGCAGATACGCAGTATTTT. It yields the protein CASSLEREADTQYF. The entire variable domain, with the rest obtained from reference TRBV7-9 and TRBJ2-3, is as follows: DTGVSQNPRHKITKRGQNVTFRCDPISEHNRLYWYRQTLGQGPEFLTYFQNEAQLEKSRLLSDRFSAERPKGSFSTLEIQRTEQGDSAMYLCASSLEREADTQYFGPGTRLTVL.

The CDR3 region has the DNA TGCGCCAGCGCCCCTAGCGGGCAAGAGACCCAGTACTTC. It specifies CASAPSGQETQYF. The chain has TRBV5-1 and TRBJ2-5, with TRBD2 identical over 8 bases. The junction had 4 bases not matched to a gene; V was cut back by 7 bases and J by 2 bases. The CDR3 is 13 amino acids. Germline V gene sequence: CDR1 SGHRS, CDR2 YFSETQ.

This chain connects TRBV6-1 to TRBJ1-5; unclear D gene. CDR1 MNHNS and CDR2 SASEGT come from the germline V gene. Between the trimmed V and J ends, which lost 4 bases and 0 bases, there was a span of 10 bases. This CDR3 comprises 15 residues. The CDR3 reads CASSAPTYSNQPQHF. In nucleotides, the CDR3 is TGTGCCAGCAGTGCACCTACTTATAGCAATCAGCCCCAGCATTTT.

The chain employs TRBV4-1 and TRBJ2-7; D unresolved. Trimming left V 0 bases short and J 6 bases short, with 15 bases between. Germline V gene data show CDR1 as MGHRA and CDR2 as YSYEKL. The CDR3 has 15 residues. DNA for the CDR3: TGCGCCAGCAGCCAAGATGAGAGCCCGGGTTTCGAGCAGTACTTC. Its translation: CASSQDESPGFEQYF.

The chain uses TRBV5-3 and TRBJ2-7; the D is unclear. TRBV5-3 is an ORF, and what it does is uncertain. The CDR3 consists of 15 residues. Trimming shortened V by 0 bases and J by 2 bases, and 12 bases separated the two germline ends. CDR3 sequence (DNA): TGTGCCAGAAGCTTGGTTTTAGTTAATCCCTACGAGCAGTACTTC. This codes for CARSLVLVNPYEQYF.

The chain is built from TRBV2 and TRBJ2-5, with D unresolved. CDR3 length: 11 residues. Trimming pared 6 bases from V and 3 bases from J, leaving 5 bases between. CDR1 SNHLY and CDR2 FYNNEI come from the germline V gene. Here the CDR3 reads CASRAEETQYF. The CDR3 DNA reads TGTGCCAGCAGGGCAGAAGAGACCCAGTACTTC.